Presented here are 20 T cell receptor beta chains from one specimen sequenced in a study of OX40 agonist ivuxolimab in advanced cancers. Profiled with immunoSEQ multiplex PCR; TCRdb holds only in-frame clones, not every one. The sample has 50,000 to 75,000 clones; about 89% are singletons. Specimen: CD4+ or CD8+ T cells sorted from blood, collected in a trial of the OX40 agonist ivuxolimab. The receptors come from an adult with an advanced solid tumor such as melanoma, head and neck, liver or kidney cancer.

The gene calls are TRBV20-1 and TRBJ1-2; weak D call: TRBD1 (5 bases). The CDR3 runs 11 residues. Trimming took 7 bases from V and 8 from J, leaving 14 bases between them. Per the germline V gene, CDR1 is DFQATT and CDR2 is SNEGSKA (reference sequence). As DNA, the CDR3 is TGCAGTGGGGTGGGACTGAACGGCTACACCTTC. This gives the protein CSGVGLNGYTF.

The genes are TRBV9 and TRBJ1-6; no definite D call. The CDR3 spans 15 residues. The V gene lost 0 bases and the J gene lost 7 bases, with 11 bases spanning the gap. Germline values: CDR1 SGDLS, CDR2 YYNGEE. The CDR3 bases are TGTGCCAGCAGCGTAGGGGGAGACAAAAATTCACCCCTCCACTTT. It specifies CASSVGGDKNSPLHF.

J is TRBJ2-7 and V is TRBV14; no definite D call. Germline loops: CDR1 SGHDN, CDR2 FVKESK. Trimming pared 4 bases from V and 0 bases from J, leaving 16 bases between. The CDR3 has 16 residues. The CDR3 coding sequence is TGTGCCAGCAGCCCGCTGGGTCGGGCCAACTCCTACGAGCAGTACTTC. This codes for CASSPLGRANSYEQYF.

The chain has TRBV7-3 and TRBJ2-3; maybe TRBD2 (6 bases). CDR3 size: 15 residues. The V and J ends lost 6 bases and 6 bases respectively, with 19 bases between them. Germline V gives CDR1 SGHTA, CDR2 FQGTGA. The CDR3 loop is CASSPSGSGADTQYF. The CDR3 DNA is TGTGCCAGCAGTCCAAGTGGTAGCGGTGCGGATACGCAGTATTTT.

This chain connects TRBV6-1 to TRBJ2-3; 10 nucleotides match TRBD2. Trimming took 3 bases from V and 6 from J; bases not matched to a gene: 6. Germline CDR1 and CDR2: MNHNS and SASEGT. This CDR3 spans 15 amino acids. The CDR3 here is CASSEVASGSDTQYF. DNA for the CDR3: TGTGCCAGCAGTGAGGTGGCTAGCGGGAGTGATACGCAGTATTTT.

This clone is a singleton in its sample. The V and J genes are TRBV7-8 and TRBJ2-7, with TRBD1 as a possible D gene (6 bases). Germline V CDR1 and CDR2: SGHVS, FQNEAQ. V was pared by 6 bases and J by 4 bases, with 22 bases between. This CDR3 spans 16 amino acids. The CDR3: CASRPHRVGDTYEQYF. CDR3 nucleotide sequence: TGTGCCAGCAGACCACACAGGGTAGGGGACACGTACGAGCAGTACTTC.

The V gene is TRBV28, the J gene TRBJ2-1; 13 nucleotides match TRBD2. With V trimmed by 8 bases and J by 4 bases, 2 bases remained unmatched. Germline V gene data show CDR1 as MDHEN and CDR2 as SYDVKM. The CDR3 is made up of 14 amino acids. CDR3 amino acids: CASLLAGGYNEQFF. The CDR3 DNA follows: TGTGCCAGCCTACTAGCGGGAGGGTACAATGAGCAGTTCTTC.

CDR3 protein: CASSVATSPSAGELFF. CDR3 DNA sequence: TGTGCCAGCAGCGTAGCTACCTCCCCTTCGGCCGGGGAGCTGTTTTTT. The chain recombines TRBV9 with TRBJ2-2; D is unclear. V was cut by 0 bases and J by 6 bases, with 15 bases left in between. Germline lookup yields CDR1 SGDLS and CDR2 YYNGEE. The CDR3 spans 16 residues.

The chain links TRBV9 to TRBJ2-3, with TRBD2 identical over 12 bases. This CDR3 contains 18 residues. V gave up 0 bases and J gave up 2 bases; unmatched junction bases: 7. The germline V gene encodes CDR1 SGDLS and CDR2 YYNGEE. The CDR3 loop is CASSVASGRAHATDTQYF. DNA for the CDR3: TGTGCCAGCAGCGTAGCTAGCGGGAGGGCCCACGCCACAGATACGCAGTATTTT.

The chain combines TRBV6-5 with TRBJ2-1; D possibly corresponds to TRBD1 (5 bases). V gave up 6 bases and J gave up 7 bases, with 10 bases separating them. Germline assignment: CDR1 MNHEY and CDR2 SVGAGI. CDR3 size: 12 residues. DNA for the CDR3: TGTGCCAGCAGCAAGGGGCGGAATGAGCAGTTCTTC. Amino acids: CASSKGRNEQFF.

The genes are TRBV6-5 and TRBJ2-7; D remains ambiguous. Germline V gives CDR1 MNHEY, CDR2 SVGAGI. V lost 5 bases and J 4 bases, leaving 18 bases between the germline ends. CDR3 length equals 15 residues. The CDR3 protein is CASSASPARAYEQYF. CDR3 DNA: TGTGCCAGCAGTGCCTCCCCTGCCAGAGCGTACGAGCAGTACTTC.

The CDR3 loop reads CSVDRVGPGEQFF. CDR3 sequence (DNA): TGCAGCGTCGATCGCGTAGGGCCGGGTGAGCAGTTCTTC. The chain uses TRBV29-1 and TRBJ2-1; the D is unclear. CDR1 is SQVTM and CDR2 is ANQGSEA in the germline V gene. V lost 6 bases and J 9 bases, leaving 18 bases between the germline ends. The CDR3 extends over 13 amino acids.

J is TRBJ2-7 and V is TRBV14, with D possibly matching TRBD2 (6 bases). Trimming took 4 bases from V and 2 from J, leaving 15 bases between them. CDR1 and CDR2 from the germline V gene are SGHDN and FVKESK. This CDR3 is 15 amino acids long. The CDR3 region has the DNA TGTGCCAGCAGCCGAGTTTGGGGACTTGCCTACGAGCAGTACTTC. This sequence encodes CASSRVWGLAYEQYF.

This chain links TRBV21-1 with TRBJ2-7; the table's D call of TRBD2 was not tested on the DNA. TRBV21-1 is classified as a pseudogene. The CDR3 consists of 16 residues. The DNA of the CDR3 is TGTGCCAGCAGCAAAGCCAGTAGCGGGAGGCCCCACGAGCAGTACTTC. This sequence encodes CASSKASSGRPHEQYF.

The genes are TRBV6-1 and TRBJ2-6; 9 nucleotides align to TRBD2. Germline CDR1 reads MNHNS; CDR2 reads SASEGT. The CDR3 spans 18 residues. V shed 1 base and J 0 bases; nucleotides not matched to a gene: 4. In DNA form, the CDR3 reads TGTGCCAGCAGTGAAGAAATAGCGGGGGCCTCTGGGGCCAACGTCCTGACTTTC. Translating gives CASSEEIAGASGANVLTF.

This chain links TRBV28 with TRBJ1-1, with unresolved D. The V and J ends lost 1 base and 6 bases respectively, with 9 bases between them. The CDR3 contains 13 residues. The V gene's germline CDR1 is MDHEN and CDR2 SYDVKM. CDR3 amino acids: CASSLFRRSEAFF. The DNA for the CDR3 is TGTGCCAGCAGTTTATTCCGTCGGTCTGAAGCTTTCTTT. The full variable domain, rest sourced from reference TRBV28 and TRBJ1-1, is DVKVTQSSRYLVKRTGEKVFLECVQDMDHENMFWYRQDPGLGLRLIYFSYDVKMKEKGDIPEGYSVSREKKERFSLILESASTNQTSMYLCASSLFRRSEAFFGQGTRLTVV.

The chain has TRBV19 and TRBJ2-1, with 8 bases identical to TRBD2. The germline V gene encodes CDR1 LNHDA and CDR2 SQIVND (reference sequence). The V and J ends lost 3 bases and 5 bases, in that order; junction bases with no gene match: 9. There are 16 residues in the CDR3. The CDR3 DNA reads TGTGCCAGTAGTATTAGAGCGGGAGCAGGGCACAATGAGCAGTTCTTC. Encoded protein: CASSIRAGAGHNEQFF.

This clone was seen once. The rearrangement links TRBV7-8 to TRBJ2-7, with unresolved D. Germline V lookup: CDR1 SGHVS, CDR2 FQNEAQ. V was shortened by 5 bases and J by 7 bases, with 18 bases between the two germline ends. The CDR3 is made up of 14 amino acids. The CDR3 bases are TGTGCCAGCAGCCGCTGGCCCGACCCGTTTGAGCAGTACTTC. It yields the protein CASSRWPDPFEQYF.

This clone was detected once. This chain connects TRBV9 to TRBJ2-5; the D gene could be TRBD1 or TRBD2 (5 bases each). V was trimmed by 3 bases and J by 5 bases, leaving 11 bases between them. Germline V gives CDR1 SGDLS, CDR2 YYNGEE. The CDR3 spans 13 residues. The CDR3: CASSEVGAETQYF. In DNA form, the CDR3 reads TGTGCCAGCAGCGAAGTCGGGGCCGAGACCCAGTACTTC.

V and J are TRBV9 and TRBJ2-7; D ambiguous. There are 15 residues in the CDR3. Trimming took 0 bases from V and 3 from J, leaving 13 bases between them. Germline V lookup: CDR1 SGDLS, CDR2 YYNGEE. This CDR3 reads CASSVGDLGYYEQYF. The CDR3 bases are TGTGCCAGCAGCGTAGGGGATTTAGGGTACTACGAGCAGTACTTC.